The 5 T cell receptor beta chains listed next were all sequenced from one sample in a study of radiation and T cells in renal cell carcinoma (TCRdb year 2020). Preparation of the library involved the immunoSEQ multiplex PCR assay. Not all clones reach the TCRdb copy of this immuneACCESS table, which keeps in-frame sequences only. Checked studies attribute under half of the gap to unresolved V genes and leave the rest unexplained. This sample is represented by about 130,000 clones; roughly four fifths of them were singletons. Approximately 3% of the sample lies in the top ten. The meaning of the sample's time point label: baseline pretreatment blood. The sample's treatment or condition label, in plain terms: 15 Gy SBRT to primary tumor, nephrectomy 4 weeks later. Sequenced here: blood, sampled from a patient whose treatment included radiotherapy and nephrectomy. The receptors derive from a woman aged 55-70 years with renal cell carcinoma.

The sample holds one count of this clone. The J gene is TRBJ1-4, the V gene TRBV4-2; 9 positions agree with TRBD1. CDR1 LGHNA and CDR2 YNFKEQ come from the germline V gene. J gave up 1 base and V 1 base, and 4 bases lay outside the gene matches. The CDR3 consists of 17 residues. The CDR3 loop is CASSQGQGEGTNEKLFF. CDR3 DNA: TGTGCCAGCAGCCAAGGACAGGGGGAAGGAACTAATGAAAAACTGTTTTTT.

The rearrangement links TRBV19 to TRBJ1-1; D possibly corresponds to TRBD1 (5 bases). Trimming removed 4 bases from V and 3 bases from J, with 15 bases in between. Germline CDR1 reads LNHDA; CDR2 reads SQIVND (reference sequence). This CDR3 region has 15 residues. CDR3 bases: TGTGCCAGTAGTAAACAAAGGGGATGGGACACTGAAGCTTTCTTT. It specifies CASSKQRGWDTEAFF.

This rearrangement joins TRBV5-6 to TRBJ1-4; 8 bases are a match to TRBD1. This CDR3 comprises 15 residues. V shed 4 bases and J 8 bases; nucleotides not matched to a gene: 10. The germline V gene encodes CDR1 SGHDT and CDR2 YYEEEE. The CDR3 loop reads CASSPGQGRYEKLFF. In DNA, the CDR3 is TGTGCCAGCAGCCCCGGACAGGGCCGTTACGAAAAACTGTTTTTT.

The chain is built from TRBV10-3 and TRBJ2-1; weak D call: TRBD2 (6 bases). V gave up 4 bases and J gave up 7 bases, with 17 bases separating them. This CDR3 region has 15 residues. Germline V gene sequence: CDR1 ENHRY, CDR2 SYGVKD. The CDR3 bases are TGTGCCATCAGTGCCCCTGGAGGGAACCATAATGAGCAGTTCTTC. Encoded protein: CAISAPGGNHNEQFF.

The CDR3 spells CASSYADSGNTIYF. Written as DNA, the CDR3 is TGTGCCAGCAGTTACGCAGACTCTGGAAACACCATATATTTT. This sequence joins TRBV6-6 and TRBJ1-3; D is unresolved. The CDR3 sequence is 14 residues long. Looked up from germline, CDR1 is MNHNY and CDR2 is SVGAGI (reference sequence). Trimming took off 2 bases at V and 0 bases at J, with 5 bases between the two ends.